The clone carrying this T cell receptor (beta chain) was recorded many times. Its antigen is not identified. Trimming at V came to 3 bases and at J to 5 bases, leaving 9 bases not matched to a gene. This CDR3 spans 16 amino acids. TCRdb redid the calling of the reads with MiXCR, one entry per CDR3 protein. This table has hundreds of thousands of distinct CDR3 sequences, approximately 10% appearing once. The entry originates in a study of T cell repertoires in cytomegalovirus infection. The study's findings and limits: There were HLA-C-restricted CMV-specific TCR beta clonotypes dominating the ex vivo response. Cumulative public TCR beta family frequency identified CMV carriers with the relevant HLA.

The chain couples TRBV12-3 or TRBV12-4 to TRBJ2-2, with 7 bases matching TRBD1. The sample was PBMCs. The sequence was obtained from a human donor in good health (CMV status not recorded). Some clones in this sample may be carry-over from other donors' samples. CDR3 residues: CASSLDSDRPTGELFF. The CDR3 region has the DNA TGTGCCAGCAGTTTGGACTCGGACAGGCCGACCGGGGAGCTGTTTTTT.